Here is one T cell receptor beta chain with its context. This entry comes from a study of OX40 agonist ivuxolimab in advanced cancers. Turning to the study itself: One hepatocellular carcinoma and a couple of cutaneous melanoma patients partially responded.

Sequencing used immunoSEQ multiplex PCR; TCRdb keeps in-frame clones, though not all of them. The sample shows fewer than 90,000 clones, almost 95% of them seen only once. The CDR3 sequence is 16 residues long. V was pared by 3 bases and J by 7 bases, with 16 bases between. Germline-derived CDR1 and CDR2 are KGHSH and LQKENI. Source: CD4+ or CD8+ T cells sorted from blood, taken in a trial of the OX40 agonist ivuxolimab. V gene TRBV18 combines with J gene TRBJ1-6, with D possibly being TRBD1 (5 bases). This TCR came from an adult with an advanced solid tumor such as melanoma, head and neck, liver or kidney cancer. The CDR3 DNA follows: TGTGCCAGCTCACCGTTGGGGGGTGCATCAAATTCACCCCTCCACTTT. It yields the protein CASSPLGGASNSPLHF. Full variable domain (rest looked up from reference TRBV18 and TRBJ1-6): NAGVMQNPRHLVRRRGQEARLRCSPMKGHSHVYWYRQLPEEGLKFMVYLQKENIIDESGMPKERFSAEFPKEGPSILRIQQVVRGDSAAYFCASSPLGGASNSPLHFGNGTRLTVT.